Listed here are 29 T cell receptor beta chains from one sample, sequenced in a study of OX40 agonist ivuxolimab in advanced cancers. The protocol was immunoSEQ multiplex PCR, while the TCRdb copy is restricted to in-frame clones and leaves out a portion. The data contain tens of thousands of clones, about 76% of them singletons. Sequenced here: CD4+ or CD8+ T cells sorted from blood, sampled in a trial of the OX40 agonist ivuxolimab. The receptors derive from an adult with an advanced solid tumor such as melanoma, head and neck, liver or kidney cancer.

The gene calls are TRBV13 and TRBJ2-1; unclear D gene. This CDR3 spans 16 amino acids. Looked up from germline, CDR1 is PRHDT and CDR2 is FYEKMQ (reference sequence). V lost 0 bases and J lost 2, with 11 bases in between. The chain's CDR3 is CASSLGTGWAYNEQFF. The CDR3 coding sequence is TGTGCCAGCAGCTTAGGGACCGGGTGGGCCTACAATGAGCAGTTCTTC.

The DNA of the CDR3 is TGTGCCAGCAGCTCTCCAAGGGGGGGCACAGATACGCAGTATTTT. Protein product: CASSSPRGGTDTQYF. The V call is TRBV9, the J call TRBJ2-3; tentatively, D is TRBD1 or TRBD2 (6 bases each). The CDR3 runs to 15 residues. CDR1 and CDR2 (germline): SGDLS, YYNGEE. Trimming stripped 4 bases from V and 1 base from J, with 13 bases between.

This clone has a handful of counts. The rearrangement links TRBV6-1 to TRBJ2-7; possibly TRBD2 for D (5 bases). The CDR3 loop spans 16 amino acids. From germline, CDR1 is MNHNS and CDR2 SASEGT. The V end lost 2 bases, the J end lost 5 bases, and 19 bases lay between the germline ends. The DNA for the CDR3 is TGTGCCAGCAGTGAAAAGCGGATGTCCCCTCTAGACGAGCAGTACTTC. Its protein product is CASSEKRMSPLDEQYF.

This chain connects TRBV7-8 to TRBJ2-1; D is unclear. Trimming cost V 5 bases and J 4 bases, with 15 bases left between them. The CDR3 runs to 15 residues. Germline V gives CDR1 SGHVS, CDR2 FQNEAQ. CDR3 sequence: CASSKIAGQYNEQFF. CDR3 nucleotide sequence: TGTGCCAGCAGCAAAATAGCCGGCCAATACAATGAGCAGTTCTTC. The full variable domain, its missing parts supplied by reference TRBV7-8 and TRBJ2-1, is GAGVSQSPRYKVAKRGQDVALRCDPISGHVSLFWYQQALGQGPEFLTYFQNEAQLDKSGLPSDRFFAERPEGSVSTLKIQRTQQEDSAVYLCASSKIAGQYNEQFFGPGTRLTVL.

This clone has only a few counts. The rearrangement links TRBV9 to TRBJ1-1; D is undetermined. The CDR3 is made up of 13 amino acids. V was pared by 6 bases and J by 3 bases, with 12 bases between. The germline V gene encodes CDR1 SGDLS and CDR2 YYNGEE. The CDR3 spells CASTNRLDTEAFF. The CDR3 DNA is TGTGCCAGCACGAACCGGTTGGACACTGAAGCTTTCTTT.

V is TRBV4-3 and J is TRBJ2-1; perhaps TRBD2 as D (5 bases). The CDR3 totals 16 residues. The ends were cut back, 3 bases at V and 6 bases at J, with 18 bases in the middle. CDR1 is LGHNA and CDR2 is YSLEER in the germline V gene. The chain's CDR3 is CASSHGWASGTNEQFF. The CDR3, as DNA: TGCGCCAGCAGCCATGGTTGGGCAAGCGGAACCAATGAGCAGTTCTTC.

There are a few counts of this clone. The chain links TRBV5-4 to TRBJ2-5; D is unclear. Germline CDR1 and CDR2: SGHNT and YYREEE (reference sequence). The germline V and J ends were trimmed by 2 bases and 7 bases, with 12 bases remaining between them. The CDR3 loop spans 13 amino acids. The CDR3 loop is CASSLTRIGTQYF. In nucleotides, the CDR3 is TGTGCCAGCAGCTTAACGCGAATAGGGACCCAGTACTTC.

The chain recombines TRBV28 with TRBJ2-1; 7 positions agree with TRBD1. This CDR3 region has 17 residues. V shed 6 bases, J shed 4 bases, and the junction held 15 bases outside the gene matches. The germline CDR1 and CDR2 sequences are MDHEN and SYDVKM. CDR3 loop: CASRPTTGTVFYNEQFF. The CDR3 DNA sequence: TGTGCCAGCAGGCCTACGACGGGGACAGTATTTTACAATGAGCAGTTCTTC.

The chain is built from TRBV4-1 and TRBJ2-1, with D perhaps being TRBD1 or TRBD2 (5 bases each). V lost 1 base and J lost 9, with 10 bases in between. The CDR3 is made up of 13 amino acids. CDR1 and CDR2 (germline): MGHRA, YSYEKL. This CDR3 is CASSQATGGEQFF. In DNA, the CDR3 is TGCGCCAGCAGCCAAGCCACTGGGGGTGAGCAGTTCTTC.

CDR3 DNA: TGTGCCAGCAGCTTAGTGGGACAGGTGGGCGAGCAGTACTTC. Translating gives CASSLVGQVGEQYF. The J gene is TRBJ2-7, the V gene TRBV7-2, with TRBD1 identical over 8 bases. Per the germline V gene, CDR1 is SGHTA and CDR2 is FQGNSA. The CDR3 covers 14 residues. V lost 1 base to trimming and J lost 6 bases; unmatched junction nucleotides: 5.

The chain has TRBV5-8 and TRBJ1-1, with 10 bases that match TRBD1. Trimming took 3 bases from V and 5 from J; bases not matched to a gene: 4. CDR1 SGHTS and CDR2 YDEGEE come from the germline V gene. This CDR3 is built from 14 residues. The chain's CDR3 is CASSWDRGNTEAFF. The CDR3 coding sequence is TGTGCCAGCAGCTGGGACAGGGGTAATACTGAAGCTTTCTTT.

The rearrangement uses TRBV27 and TRBJ2-7, with D possibly being TRBD2 (6 bases). Trimming left V 2 bases short and J 0 bases short, with 11 bases between. CDR1 and CDR2 from the germline V gene are MNHEY and SMNVEV (reference sequence). The CDR3 has 15 amino acids. The CDR3 nucleotides are TGTGCCAGCAGTTTAATACGGGGGAGCTCCTACGAGCAGTACTTC. It is translated as CASSLIRGSSYEQYF.

This sequence joins TRBV7-4 and TRBJ2-7; D is unclear. The germline V gene encodes CDR1 SGHVT and CDR2 SQSDAQ. Deletions cut 3 bases from V and 6 bases from J, with 12 bases between. CDR3 length: 13 amino acids. The CDR3 sequence: CASSLTGLSEQYF. The DNA for the CDR3 is TGTGCCAGCAGCTTGACGGGCCTGAGCGAGCAGTACTTC.

CDR3 sequence reads: CASSLFAGQGINQPQHF. The CDR3 DNA follows: TGTGCCAGCAGCTTGTTTGCAGGACAGGGGATCAATCAGCCCCAGCATTTT. This sequence joins TRBV5-4 and TRBJ1-5; 9 nucleotides match TRBD1. The CDR3 extends over 17 amino acids. The ends lost 1 base at V and 3 bases at J; junction bases unmatched: 8. CDR1 and CDR2 from the germline V gene are SGHNT and YYREEE (reference sequence).

The chain recombines TRBV10-2 with TRBJ2-2; 14 bases fit TRBD2. The CDR3 contains 14 residues. Per the germline V gene, CDR1 is WSHSY and CDR2 is SAAADI. The trim removed 6 bases at V and 6 bases at J, leaving 0 bases unmatched. The CDR3 DNA reads TGCGCCAGCAGGGGACTAGCGGGAGCCGGGGAGCTGTTTTTT. Amino acids: CASRGLAGAGELFF.

In this sample, this clone turned up a few times. The V and J genes are TRBV6-1 and TRBJ2-5; 7 bases align to TRBD1. CDR3 length: 15 residues. V was clipped by 2 bases and J by 5 bases; unmatched bases: 8. CDR1 is MNHNS and CDR2 is SASEGT in the germline V gene. CDR3 region: CASSETTGRLETQYF. For the CDR3, the DNA is TGTGCCAGCAGTGAAACGACAGGGCGGTTGGAGACCCAGTACTTC.

This clone has more than one count but fewer than ten. This rearrangement joins TRBV7-9 to TRBJ2-1; D remains ambiguous. Trimming stripped 2 bases from V and 9 bases from J, with 5 bases between. Germline assignment: CDR1 SEHNR and CDR2 FQNEAQ (reference sequence). The length of the CDR3 is 11 residues. The CDR3 loop reads CASSLKAEQFF. CDR3 DNA sequence: TGTGCCAGCAGCTTAAAGGCTGAGCAGTTCTTC.

This clone was counted a single time. V usage is TRBV7-6 and J usage is TRBJ2-2, with a weak D call TRBD2 (6 bases). The germline V and J ends were trimmed by 5 bases and 4 bases, with 17 bases remaining between them. The V gene's germline CDR1 is SGHVS and CDR2 FNYEAQ. This CDR3 region has 16 residues. The CDR3 bases are TGTGCCAGCAGCCCCCGGGACGGGAGTGGCACCGGGGAGCTGTTTTTT. This gives the protein CASSPRDGSGTGELFF.

The rearrangement uses TRBV5-1 and TRBJ2-7; D ambiguous. Germline V gene data show CDR1 as SGHRS and CDR2 as YFSETQ. The CDR3 spans 15 residues. The V and J ends lost 0 bases and 0 bases respectively, with 10 bases between them. CDR3 loop: CASSLEGTISYEQYF. The CDR3 coding sequence is TGCGCCAGCAGCTTGGAAGGAACAATCTCCTACGAGCAGTACTTC.

V is TRBV5-1 and J is TRBJ2-5; 9 bases map to TRBD1. This CDR3 contains 15 residues. V lost 7 bases and J lost 2; bases outside the gene matches: 9. Germline V gene data show CDR1 as SGHRS and CDR2 as YFSETQ. CDR3 in amino acids: CASRPDRGLQETQYF. CDR3 nucleotide sequence: TGCGCCAGCCGCCCGGACAGGGGCCTACAAGAGACCCAGTACTTC.

The rearrangement links TRBV7-9 to TRBJ2-3; tentatively, D is TRBD2 (7 bases). Trimming removed 3 bases from V and 5 bases from J, with 18 bases in between. CDR1 is SEHNR and CDR2 is FQNEAQ in the germline V gene (reference sequence). The CDR3 runs to 16 residues. DNA of the CDR3: TGTGCCAGCAGCTTTTTAGGGGGGGCAGTACGAGATACGCAGTATTTT. Protein: CASSFLGGAVRDTQYF.

This clone was seen only once. The V and J genes are TRBV5-1 and TRBJ1-2; D may be TRBD1 (5 bases). The CDR3 has 15 amino acids. The V gene lost 5 bases and the J gene lost 4 bases, with 18 bases spanning the gap. Germline CDR1 SGHRS, CDR2 YFSETQ. The CDR3 sequence: CASSPLGPGTYGYTF. DNA for the CDR3: TGCGCCAGCAGTCCTCTGGGACCCGGGACCTATGGCTACACCTTC.

The chain has TRBV20-1 and TRBJ1-2; D remains ambiguous. The ends were cut back, 6 bases at V and 8 bases at J, with 7 bases in the middle. Germline V gene sequence: CDR1 DFQATT, CDR2 SNEGSKA (reference sequence). This CDR3 comprises 9 residues. The CDR3 sequence is CSAAGGYTF. CDR3 DNA: TGCAGTGCGGCCGGAGGCTACACCTTC.

This clone turned up a few times. The genes are TRBV5-4 and TRBJ2-2, with D unresolved. Germline lookup yields CDR1 SGHNT and CDR2 YYREEE (reference sequence). The CDR3 is 13 amino acids. V was cut by 0 bases and J by 4 bases, with 4 bases left in between. CDR3 residues: CASSLEVTGELFF. In DNA, the CDR3 is TGTGCCAGCAGCTTGGAAGTCACCGGGGAGCTGTTTTTT.

This clone showed up just a few times. The CDR3 DNA is TGTGCCATCAGTGAGTCCGGAGTGAACGAGCAGTACGTC. Protein: CAISESGVNEQYV. The V and J genes are TRBV10-3 and TRBJ2-7; D is undetermined. The ends were cut back, 0 bases at V and 5 bases at J, with 8 bases in the middle. The CDR3 has 13 amino acids. Germline lookup yields CDR1 ENHRY and CDR2 SYGVKD.

This clone was found a few times. V gene TRBV29-1 combines with J gene TRBJ1-2, with D possibly being TRBD1 (5 bases). V lost 0 bases and J lost 7, with 18 bases in between. Germline-derived CDR1 and CDR2 are SQVTM and ANQGSEA. CDR3 size: 15 residues. The CDR3 protein is CSVEDWTSFTGGYTF. CDR3 in DNA: TGCAGCGTTGAAGATTGGACATCCTTTACTGGTGGCTACACCTTC.

This clone has a handful of counts. The DNA of the CDR3 is TGTGCCAGCAGTGAGGGGACCGATGAGCAGTTCTTC. Protein: CASSEGTDEQFF. J is TRBJ2-1 and V is TRBV2; D tentatively fits TRBD1 or TRBD2 (5 bases each). Germline V gene lookup returns CDR1 SNHLY and CDR2 FYNNEI. V shed 3 bases and J shed 8 bases, with 8 bases lying between them. There are 12 residues in the CDR3. Supplemented by reference TRBV2 and TRBJ2-1, the full variable domain reads EPEVTQTPSHQVTQMGQEVILRCVPISNHLYFYWYRQILGQKVEFLVSFYNNEISEKSEIFDDQFSVERPDGSNFTLKIRSTKLEDSAMYFCASSEGTDEQFFGPGTRLTVL.

The CDR3 is CAYASGTGLSEAFF. For the CDR3, the DNA is TGTGCCTACGCTTCCGGGACAGGGTTGTCTGAAGCTTTCTTT. This sequence joins TRBV30 and TRBJ1-1; 9 bases map to TRBD1. The CDR3 covers 14 residues. Trimming at V came to 7 bases and at J to 6 bases, leaving 12 bases not matched to a gene. Germline lookup yields CDR1 GTSNPN and CDR2 SVGIG (reference sequence).

This rearrangement joins TRBV4-1 to TRBJ2-1, with D perhaps matching TRBD1 (5 bases). Germline assignment: CDR1 MGHRA and CDR2 YSYEKL. The CDR3 totals 14 residues. V shed 3 bases and J shed 2 bases, with 8 bases lying between them. CDR3 DNA sequence: TGCGCCAGCAGCCAGGCAGGGACCTACAATGAGCAGTTCTTC. It is translated as CASSQAGTYNEQFF.